These 2 T cell receptor beta chains share one sample of origin, sequenced in a study of blood T cell repertoires in COVID-19. Generated by immunoSEQ multiplex PCR, the TCRdb table keeps only in-frame clones and is missing some. In the table there are 250,000 or so clones, about four fifths of which are singletons. The sequenced sample was peripheral blood. The receptors stem from a man aged 25 to 40 who had recovered from COVID-19.

This sequence joins TRBV6-5 and TRBJ1-6, with no clear D. V lost 10 bases, J lost 4 bases, and 14 bases lay in between. The germline V gene encodes CDR1 MNHEY and CDR2 SVGAGI. The CDR3 covers 14 residues. The CDR3 sequence is CATNLGGYNSPLHF. CDR3 DNA sequence: TGTGCCACCAACCTGGGAGGGTATAATTCACCCCTCCACTTT.

V is TRBV5-1 and J is TRBJ2-7, with a weak D call TRBD2 (7 bases). The CDR3 covers 15 residues. V shed 4 bases and J shed 3 bases, with 17 bases lying between them. Germline V gives CDR1 SGHRS, CDR2 YFSETQ. CDR3 sequence: CASSPVGGGNYEQYV. CDR3 bases: TGCGCCAGCAGCCCGGTTGGGGGGGGCAACTACGAGCAGTACGTC.